The rows below give T cell receptor beta chains drawn from one sample of a study of T cell repertoires and HLA-DP antigens. The assay was immunoSEQ multiplex PCR, and TCRdb's table has in-frame clones only and misses some. The sample has around 100,000 clones; 80% to 95% are singletons. These receptors have no identified antigens. Sequencing was performed on CD4+ T cells from PBMCs. Every receptor here comes from a woman younger than 30 in good health and CMV-seronegative. Both conserved end residues are part of each CDR3. The D gene is left open where the match is weak. The listing skips clone size in some rows; elsewhere it reads once, few, many or a size class.

>TRBD1|TRBJ2-5|.|TRBV6-5
TGTGCCAGCAGCCGCGGACAGGGGGCGGGGGAGACCCAGTACTTC
CASSRGQGAGETQYF
>.|TRBJ2-1|.|TRBV7-6
TGTGCCAGCAGCTTAGTGGATGGGCTAGGGCGGCAGTTCTTC
CASSLVDGLGRQFF
>.|TRBJ1-4|.|TRBV11-1
TGTGCCAGCAATGACGGGATCAATGAAAAACTGTTTTTT
CASNDGINEKLFF
>TRBD2|TRBJ2-2|.|TRBV5-1
TGCGCCAGCAGCTTGGTTTGGCTAGCGGGGAACGGGGAGCTGTTTTTT
CASSLVWLAGNGELFF
>.|TRBJ1-1|.|TRBV28
TGTGCCAGCAGTTCAGGTGAAGCTTTCTTT
CASSSGEAFF
>.|TRBJ1-1|.|TRBV28
TGTGCCAGCAGTACCGGACAGATCCCGGGCGCTTTCTTT
CASSTGQIPGAFF
>TRBD1|TRBJ1-5|.|TRBV27
TGTGCCAGCAGTCCTAGGCTTACAGGGGCTAATAGCAATCAGCCCCAGCATTTT
CASSPRLTGANSNQPQHF
>TRBD2|TRBJ2-5|.|TRBV28
TGTGCCAGCAGTTTACCAGACGGACTAGCCCTCGAGACCCAGTACTTC
CASSLPDGLALETQYF
>.|TRBJ2-2|.|TRBV7-9
TGTGCCGGTGTTAGGGGACCCACCGGGGAGCTGTTTTTT
CAGVRGPTGELFF
>.|TRBJ2-4|.|TRBV18
.
CASSVLGQSVDIQYF
>TRBD2|TRBJ2-1|.|TRBV27
TGTGCCAGCGGAAGGACTAGCGGGGGCTCCTACAATGAGCAGTTCTTC
CASGRTSGGSYNEQFF
>.|TRBJ1-6|.|TRBV7-2
TGTGCCAGCAGCTTAGCCGGCTCGTTTCTCCTCCACTTT
CASSLAGSFLLHF
>TRBD2|TRBJ2-7|.|TRBV4-1
TGCGCCAGCAGGAAGGGACTAGCCGACGAGCAGTACTTC
CASRKGLADEQYF
>.|TRBJ1-2|.|TRBV20-1
TGCAGTGCCGCGGACCGTGGGGGCTACACCTTC
CSAADRGGYTF
>TRBD1|TRBJ1-1|.|TRBV5-1
TGCGCCAGCAGCACCTACAGGGGTAACACTGAAGCTTTCTTT
CASSTYRGNTEAFF
>.|TRBJ1-2|.|TRBV5-1
TGCGCCAGCAGCTTGACGGCGGAGGGCTACACCTTC
CASSLTAEGYTF
>.|TRBJ1-1|once|TRBV4-1
TGCGCCAGCAGCCAAGATTCGGGAAAACGCTTT
CASSQDSGKRF
>TRBD1|TRBJ2-3|.|TRBV18
TGTGCCAGCTCACAGGGACAGGATTACACAGATACGCAGTATTTT
CASSQGQDYTDTQYF
>TRBD1|TRBJ1-5|few|TRBV28
TGTGCCAGCAGTCCGAAACCGGGACAGGGCCTTCAGCCCCAGCATTTT
CASSPKPGQGLQPQHF
>.|TRBJ2-5|once|TRBV18
TGTGCCAGCTCACCACCGGGGCGGGAGACCCAGTACTTC
CASSPPGRETQYF
>TRBD2|TRBJ2-3|.|TRBV29-1
TGCAGCACCCCTCCGGGAGGGGTCCATCGTACAGATACGCAGTATTTT
CSTPPGGVHRTDTQYF
>TRBD1|TRBJ2-3|.|TRBV5-1
TGCGCCAGTTTGCTTGGTCCAGGGGGCGTCACAGATACGCAGTATTTT
CASLLGPGGVTDTQYF
>TRBD1|TRBJ1-5|.|TRBV27
TGTGCCAGCAGGACACGACAGGGCCTAGCGCCCCAGCATTTT
CASRTRQGLAPQHF
>TRBD2|TRBJ2-5|once|TRBV7-9
TGTGCCAGCAGCCTAACTAGCGGGGGGTCCCAAGAGACCCAGTACTTC
CASSLTSGGSQETQYF
>.|TRBJ1-5|.|TRBV9
TGTGCCAGCAGCGGATATGGAAGCAATCAGCCCCAGCATTTT
CASSGYGSNQPQHF
>TRBD1|TRBJ2-5|.|TRBV5-6
TGTGCCAGCAGCTTGGACAGGGGCCGACACCAAGAGACCCAGTACTTC
CASSLDRGRHQETQYF
>.|TRBJ1-2|.|TRBV6-6
TGTGCCAGCAGTTGGGACGGCGTGGGCTACACCTTC
CASSWDGVGYTF
>.|TRBJ2-2|once|TRBV7-3
TGTGCCAGCAGCTCTCTGAGGTACACCGGGGAGCTGTTTTTT
CASSSLRYTGELFF
>TRBD1|TRBJ1-2|.|TRBV6-5
TGTGCCAGCAGTTACTTCGACAGGGGATATGGCTACACCTTC
CASSYFDRGYGYTF
>.|TRBJ1-1|once|TRBV6-5
TGTGCCAGCAGTTACTCTGCCAGGGTGGACACTGAAGCTTTCTTT
CASSYSARVDTEAFF
>.|TRBJ1-2|.|TRBV11-2
TGTGCCAGCAGCTTAGTTGGAGCTAACTATGGCTACACCTTC
CASSLVGANYGYTF
>.|TRBJ2-7|few|TRBV5-4
TGTGCCAGCAGCACCCCCGCGGGGGCCTCCTACGAGCAGTACTTC
CASSTPAGASYEQYF
>.|TRBJ2-1|.|TRBV5-4
TGTGCCAGCAGCTTCCCGGGGAGCTCCTACAATGAGCAGTTCTTC
CASSFPGSSYNEQFF
>.|TRBJ2-3|.|TRBV4-1
TGCGCCAGCAGCCAATCACCGCCCGGGACCTCGGGAAGAGTCGATACGCAGTATTTT
CASSQSPPGTSGRVDTQYF
>.|TRBJ1-4|once|TRBV7-2
TGTGCCAGCAGCCTAAGGGGGGGCGCGGGGGAAAAACTGTTTTTT
CASSLRGGAGEKLFF
>.|TRBJ1-1|.|TRBV11-2
TGTGCCAGCAGCTTAGCAGAGTCCGCTGAAGCTTTCTTT
CASSLAESAEAFF
>TRBD1|TRBJ1-2|.|TRBV7-9
TGTGCCAGCAGCTCCCACGACAGGGGGGATCTTGGCTACACCTTC
CASSSHDRGDLGYTF
>TRBD2|TRBJ2-1|.|TRBV7-9
TGTGCCAGCAGCTTAGAAGTTTGGACTAGCGGGAGGGCACCTGAGCAGTTCTTC
CASSLEVWTSGRAPEQFF
>.|TRBJ2-2|.|TRBV2
TGTGCCAGCAGTGAAGCAGGGCAGGACCCCACCGGGGAGCTGTTTTTT
CASSEAGQDPTGELFF
>.|TRBJ2-3|.|TRBV25-1
TGTGCCAGCACGTGGCGGAGCACAGATACGCAGTATTTT
CASTWRSTDTQYF
>TRBD1|TRBJ2-5|.|TRBV28
TGTGCCAGTAAACAGGGGTCGGGCGAGACCCAGTACTTC
CASKQGSGETQYF
>TRBD2|TRBJ2-7|.|TRBV5-6
TGTGCCAGCAAGATGGCGGGAGGTGTTCGCGAGCAGTACTTC
CASKMAGGVREQYF
>TRBD1|TRBJ1-3|.|TRBV27
TGTGCCAGCAGTTTGGGGCCGCCAACCGATACAGGGGGCAGCTCTGGAAACACCATATATTTT
CASSLGPPTDTGGSSGNTIYF
>TRBD1|TRBJ1-4|.|TRBV7-9
TGTGCCAGCAGCTTCACCTCGGGACAGAATGAAAAACTGTTTTTT
CASSFTSGQNEKLFF
>TRBD2|TRBJ2-1|.|TRBV7-9
TGTGCCAGCAGCTCCGGATTAGCGGGATGGAATGAGCAGTTCTTC
CASSSGLAGWNEQFF
>.|TRBJ2-5|.|TRBV15
TGTGCCACCAGCAGAGGAGTGACCCAGAGTGGAGAGACCCAGTACTTC
CATSRGVTQSGETQYF
>TRBD1|TRBJ2-5|.|TRBV9
TGTGCCAGCAGCCGTACGAGCGACAGGGTAGGAGAGACCCAGTACTTC
CASSRTSDRVGETQYF
>.|TRBJ2-7|.|TRBV28
TGTGCCAGCAGTTTGAGGCCCTACGAGCAGTACTTC
CASSLRPYEQYF
>TRBD1|TRBJ1-2|.|TRBV5-1
TGCGCCAGCAGCTTAGGGACAGGGGGCGGCTACACCTTC
CASSLGTGGGYTF
>TRBD2|TRBJ2-2|once|TRBV9
TGTGCCAGCAGCGCCCGCACTAGCGGGGGGTTCGGGGAGCTGTTTTTT
CASSARTSGGFGELFF
>.|TRBJ2-3|.|TRBV30
TGTGCCTGGGACCTCACAGATACGCAGTATTTT
CAWDLTDTQYF
>TRBD1|TRBJ1-4|.|TRBV4-1
TGCGCCAGCAGCCAGACGAGACAGGGATCTAATGAAAAACTGTTTTTT
CASSQTRQGSNEKLFF
>TRBD2|TRBJ2-3|.|TRBV7-2
TGTGCCAGCAGCCCACGCCGGGGCGGGGGGACAACTAGCACAGATACGCAGTATTTT
CASSPRRGGGTTSTDTQYF
>.|TRBJ1-1|.|TRBV19
TGTGCCAGTAGTATAGACAGGGTCACTGAAGCTTTCTTT
CASSIDRVTEAFF
>.|TRBJ1-1|.|TRBV4-3
TGCGCCAGCAGCCAAGTGTCCGGGCGCACTGAAGCTTTCTTT
CASSQVSGRTEAFF
>.|TRBJ2-3|.|TRBV6-1
TGTGCCAGCAGTTGGCAGATTAACACAGATACGCAGTATTTT
CASSWQINTDTQYF